This TCR beta chain was recorded in a study of T cell changes during pregnancy in multiple sclerosis. Method: immunoSEQ multiplex PCR; TCRdb's copy keeps in-frame clones and lacks some. Seen here are 75,000 to 95,000 clones, more than 80% observed once, and the top ten hold 0.7% to 0.9%. J was trimmed by 6 bases and V by 2 bases; bases with no gene match: 7. Germline CDR1 MNHEY, CDR2 SMNVEV (reference sequence). The CDR3 is made up of 15 amino acids. The source material was peripheral blood, sampled in the first trimester of pregnancy. V and J are TRBV27 and TRBJ1-1, with 9 nucleotides matching TRBD1. This clonotype was obtained from a female donor in good health, enrolled as a control in a pregnancy study. This CDR3 reads CASSLPGQGRAEAFF. The CDR3, as DNA: TGTGCCAGCAGTTTACCGGGACAGGGAAGGGCTGAAGCTTTCTTT.